This T cell receptor (beta chain) was retrieved from a study of vaccination and CD4 T cells after COVID-19. Across the study: Collection of post-COVID samples occurred a median around 96 days after diagnosis, spanning a range of 35 to 161.

Once obtained from cultured CD4+ T cells, the DNA was sequenced using the Oncomine TCR Beta short-read assay. In TCRdb, the PCR reads were re-called with MiXCR into one record per CDR3 protein. This table has approximately 20,000 distinct CDR3 sequences, about 80% appearing once. Specified treatment: approximately 9-day PBMC culture with coronavirus spike peptide pools or control peptides (ViraFEST assay). The CDR3 covers 15 residues. Germline V CDR1 and CDR2: MNHEY, SMNVEV (reference sequence). V was clipped by 2 bases and J by 2 bases, with 11 bases between them. Of note for this clonotype: Its antigen is not identified.

This chain joins TRBV27 and TRBJ2-3; maybe TRBD2 (7 bases). Here the sequenced sample was CD4+ T cells from blood, cultured in vitro, taken after SARS-CoV-2 vaccination. This clonotype originated in a human donor who received a COVID-19 vaccine. CDR3 in DNA: TGTGCCAGCAGTTTAGGGGGGGCCGTCACAGATACGCAGTATTTT. Its translation is CASSLGGAVTDTQYF.